The clone carrying this T cell receptor (beta chain) came up many times. The data were obtained in a study of early T cells in non-severe SARS-CoV-2 infection. Study-wide context: Sequencing of unsorted whole blood was done on bulk RNA, leaving chains unpaired.

As part of library construction, unique molecular identifiers were attached to individual cDNA molecules. TCRdb processed the 5' RACE reads anew with MiXCR; each CDR3 protein has one entry. The data hold roughly 60,000 distinct CDR3 sequences, with roughly 8.4% observed a single time. The CDR3 totals 14 residues. Deletions cut 1 base from V and 0 bases from J, with 6 bases between. Germline V gene lookup returns CDR1 SEHNR and CDR2 FQNEAQ (reference sequence). The TCR was taken from an adult who was a healthcare worker with PCR-confirmed SARS-CoV-2 infection or an uninfected control (not recorded which). J is TRBJ1-1 and V is TRBV7-9; no definite D call. Sequenced sample: whole blood. For the CDR3, the DNA is TGTGCCAGCAGCTTAGGCCAGTTGAACACTGAAGCTTTCTTT. This translates into CASSLGQLNTEAFF.